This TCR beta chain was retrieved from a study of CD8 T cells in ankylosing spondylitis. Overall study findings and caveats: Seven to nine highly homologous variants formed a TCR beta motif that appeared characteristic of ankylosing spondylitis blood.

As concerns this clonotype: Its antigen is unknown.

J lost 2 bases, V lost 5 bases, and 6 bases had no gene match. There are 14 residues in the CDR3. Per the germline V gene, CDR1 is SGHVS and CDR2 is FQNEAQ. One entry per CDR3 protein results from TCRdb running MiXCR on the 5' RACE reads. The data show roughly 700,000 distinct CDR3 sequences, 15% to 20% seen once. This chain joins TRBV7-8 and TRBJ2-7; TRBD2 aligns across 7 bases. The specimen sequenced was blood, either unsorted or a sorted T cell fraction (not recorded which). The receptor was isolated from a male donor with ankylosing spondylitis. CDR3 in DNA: TGTGCCAGCAGCCCCACTAGCGACACCTACGAGCAGTACTTC. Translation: CASSPTSDTYEQYF.